This is a list of T cell receptor beta chains from one sample in a study of tumor-infiltrating lymphocytes in primary liver carcinoma. TCRdb reanalysed the multiplex PCR reads using MiXCR and keeps one entry per CDR3 protein. This table has tens of thousands of distinct CDR3 sequences, 71% appearing once. Source material: liver tumor tissue from sampling region 4. The receptors originated from a man aged 35-49 years with primary liver carcinoma and hepatitis B virus infection. The CDR3 runs from the conserved cysteine through the conserved F or W. The order of the fields is CDR3 length, V gene, J gene, CDR3 protein.

13,TRBV11-2,TRBJ1-2,CVSTLGANYGYTF
13,TRBV7-3,TRBJ2-3,CASSAIGPDTQYF
14,TRBV12-3/TRBV12-4,TRBJ1-6,CASSADRQNSPLHF
14,TRBV7-2,TRBJ2-7,CASSLGLSSYEQYF
16,TRBV20-1,TRBJ2-1,CSASAPASGRAREQFF
14,TRBV6-2/TRBV6-3,TRBJ2-2,CANSFRDPTGELFF
18,TRBV7-8,TRBJ2-3,CGSSSSNHPGGFPDTQYF
14,TRBV6-5,TRBJ1-1,CASSPSDSYTEAFF
14,TRBV11-1,TRBJ2-5,CARSGQVKVETQYF
15,TRBV5-6,TRBJ2-7,CASSFRGTGFYELYF
14,TRBV28,TRBJ2-3,CATLVQGGVDTQYF
18,TRBV5-6,TRBJ2-3,CASNRGTSCIIRTDTQYF
13,TRBV11-1,TRBJ2-7,CARRGKRSYEQYF
17,TRBV11-2,TRBJ2-1,CATSPRGSGIIYNEQFF
13,TRBV11-2,TRBJ1-5,CASSLDIGQPQHF
19,TRBV6-2/TRBV6-3,TRBJ2-7,CASSYPSGGRVKEYYEQYF
16,TRBV7-9,TRBJ2-2,CASRTAGTSGTGELFF
14,TRBV14,TRBJ2-5,CASSQLWTQETQYF
17,TRBV7-9,TRBJ2-1,CASSLPYQRPKTNVQFF
18,TRBV10-3,TRBJ2-7,CAIRAPPGTSLTSGEQYF
13,TRBV6-5,TRBJ1-2,CAGLRSPADGYTF
18,TRBV4-2,TRBJ2-3,CASNQVALIVGATDTQYF
15,TRBV5-1,-,CTSSLGDGSNQPQYF
18,TRBV11-2,TRBJ2-3,CASSLGITSGTSADTQYF
17,TRBV5-5,TRBJ1-1,CASSLGDRSGLNTEALF
12,TRBV4-2,TRBJ2-7,CASSQEGHEQHF
13,TRBV4-1,TRBJ2-6,CTSSQVVANVLTF
15,TRBV6-1,TRBJ2-2,CACRTGGGGAGELFF
18,TRBV10-2,-,CASSVPYGGGGPYNEQYF
14,TRBV6-5,TRBJ2-7,CASMRLAGGGEQYF
12,TRBV29-1,TRBJ2-5,CSALENQETQYF
17,TRBV12-3/TRBV12-4,TRBJ2-5,CASSLPRPGPHKETQYF
13,TRBV6-5,TRBJ2-5,CARGTAVGETQYF
16,TRBV18,TRBJ1-1,CASSLGGGVMATEAFF
17,TRBV4-3,TRBJ1-3,CARSQAPGQGAGSTIYF
13,TRBV6-2/TRBV6-3,TRBJ2-5,CASSSGLANTQYF